This entry lists 25 T cell receptor beta chains sequenced from one sample in a study of cytomegalovirus exposure and HLA in healthy donors. Primers for the PCR totalled 60 Vbeta and 13 Jbeta. Repertoires were generated with immunoSEQ multiplex PCR, while TCRdb's copy carries only in-frame clones and drops some. The repertoire includes fewer than 200,000 clones, approximately 86% of them detected once, and about 1.5% sits in the top ten. Sequencing used PBMCs. The receptors were sampled from a male donor in good health and CMV-seronegative.

The chain uses TRBV27 and TRBJ2-7; the D gene is possibly TRBD1 (5 bases). V lost 5 bases to trimming and J lost 6 bases, with 17 bases between them. In germline, CDR1 is MNHEY, CDR2 SMNVEV (reference sequence). The CDR3 consists of 14 residues. The CDR3 loop reads CASSTKTDWLEQYF. The CDR3 DNA follows: TGTGCCAGCAGTACAAAGACAGATTGGCTCGAGCAGTACTTC.

About this clone itself: The junction shows a germline mismatch at one end, possibly a read error. The chain joins TRBV10-3 to TRBJ2-3, with TRBD2 identical over 12 bases. This CDR3 is 15 amino acids long. In germline, CDR1 is ENHRY, CDR2 SYGVKD. The CDR3 reads CVIRLAGGRTDTQYF. In DNA, the CDR3 is TGTGTCATCAGGCTAGCGGGAGGGAGGACAGATACGCAGTATTTT.

The CDR3 nucleotides are TGTGCCAGCCTCGGGACACCTAATCGGGCTGGCACCGGGGAGCTGTTTTTT. As protein: CASLGTPNRAGTGELFF. The chain joins TRBV5-6 to TRBJ2-2, with D possibly TRBD1 on 6 matching bases. V was clipped by 7 bases and J by 4 bases, with 23 bases between them. Germline V CDR1 and CDR2: SGHDT, YYEEEE. This CDR3 spans 17 amino acids.

The chain couples TRBV9 to TRBJ2-3; 7 nucleotides match TRBD1. This CDR3 comprises 14 residues. V lost 4 bases, J lost 8 bases, and 10 bases stayed unmatched. Looked up from germline, CDR1 is SGDLS and CDR2 is YYNGEE. The CDR3 region is CASSLPQGDRTQYF. CDR3 in DNA: TGTGCCAGCAGCCTACCCCAGGGGGATCGTACGCAGTATTTT.

The chain recombines TRBV27 with TRBJ1-6; a weak D match, TRBD1 (5 bases). The V end was cut by 7 bases, the J end by 4 bases, with 11 bases between. Germline V gives CDR1 MNHEY, CDR2 SMNVEV (reference sequence). The CDR3 is 14 amino acids. For the CDR3, the DNA is TGTGCCAGCACCGCCCCAGGGTATAATTCACCCCTCCACTTT. Its translation: CASTAPGYNSPLHF.

The gene calls are TRBV5-6 and TRBJ1-1; D is perhaps TRBD1 (6 bases). The V end lost 0 bases, the J end lost 11 bases, and 20 bases lay between the germline ends. The germline gives CDR1 SGHDT, CDR2 YYEEEE. The CDR3 runs to 15 residues. CDR3 nucleotide sequence: TGTGCCAGCAGCTTGGGACAGGATATAAAAACCGTGGCTTTCTTT. This encodes CASSLGQDIKTVAFF.

The genes are TRBV19 and TRBJ2-7, with D hard to call. V was cut by 0 bases and J by 3 bases, with 6 bases left in between. CDR3 length: 13 residues. Germline V gene sequence: CDR1 LNHDA, CDR2 SQIVND (reference sequence). The CDR3 protein is CASSIDPSYEQYF. In nucleotides, the CDR3 is TGTGCCAGTAGTATAGATCCCAGCTACGAGCAGTACTTC.

The chain links TRBV7-9 to TRBJ2-6, with D hard to call. The CDR3 spans 14 residues. V was clipped by 3 bases and J by 5 bases, with 8 bases between them. CDR1 is SEHNR, CDR2 FQNEAQ, per germline (reference sequence). DNA of the CDR3: TGTGCCAGCAGCTTTATAATCCGGGCCAACGTCCTGACTTTC. This encodes CASSFIIRANVLTF.

The CDR3 nucleotides are TGTGCCAGCAGTTTATACGGACAGGGGGGGACTTCACCCCTCCACTTT. Translating gives CASSLYGQGGTSPLHF. The chain employs TRBV28 and TRBJ1-6; 10 bases map to TRBD1. The CDR3 sequence is 16 residues long. The V gene end was trimmed by 1 base and the J gene end by 9 bases; junction bases not matched to a gene: 6. The germline V gene has CDR1 MDHEN and CDR2 SYDVKM.

A word on this clone: Its ends do not fully match the called genes, so a read error is possible. The chain combines TRBV7-9 with TRBJ1-1; 7 bases match TRBD1. In germline, CDR1 is SEHNR, CDR2 FQNEAQ (reference sequence). This CDR3 has 12 residues. In nucleotides, the CDR3 is TGTTCCAGCAGCTTAACAGGGGTATTAGCTTTCTTT. This codes for CSSSLTGVLAFF.

The V call is TRBV5-4, the J call TRBJ1-5; 7 positions agree with TRBD1. Trimming took 0 bases from V and 3 from J; bases not matched to a gene: 3. Germline V gives CDR1 SGHNT, CDR2 YYREEE (reference sequence). This CDR3 has 15 amino acids. The DNA of the CDR3 is TGTGCCAGCAGCTTGGACAGGGGAATCAATCAGCCCCAGCATTTT. Its translation is CASSLDRGINQPQHF.

The rearrangement joins TRBV6-1 to TRBJ1-5; D may be TRBD1 (6 bases). Germline-derived CDR1 and CDR2 are MNHNS and SASEGT. The CDR3 has 15 amino acids. V was shortened by 0 bases and J by 3 bases, with 9 bases between the two germline ends. The CDR3 spells CASSEARGYNQPQHF. CDR3 bases: TGTGCCAGCAGTGAAGCCAGGGGTTACAATCAGCCCCAGCATTTT.

The J gene is TRBJ2-3, the V gene TRBV10-3; 13 bases are a match to TRBD2. CDR3 length equals 14 residues. The germline CDR1 and CDR2 sequences are ENHRY and SYGVKD. J was trimmed by 6 bases and V by 6 bases; bases with no gene match: 3. DNA of the CDR3: TGTGCCATCAGGGGACTAGCGGGAATTGATACGCAGTATTTT. This gives the protein CAIRGLAGIDTQYF.

The chain carries TRBV5-8 and TRBJ2-3; D is perhaps TRBD2 (5 bases). The length of the CDR3 is 14 residues. V was clipped by 2 bases and J by 3 bases, with 10 bases between them. Germline CDR1 is SGHTS and CDR2 is YDEGEE. The CDR3 here is CASSFLRLTDTQYF. The CDR3 DNA reads as TGTGCCAGCAGCTTCCTCCGACTAACAGATACGCAGTATTTT.

The chain employs TRBV4-3 and TRBJ2-2; 14 bases agree with TRBD2. CDR1 and CDR2 (germline): LGHNA, YSLEER. After removal of 5 bases from V and 6 bases from J, the junction contained 11 bases not matched to a gene. This CDR3 contains 18 residues. CDR3 DNA sequence: TGCGCCAGCAGCGTTAGACTAGCGGGAGGGACCCAGGCCGGGGAGCTGTTTTTT. Amino acid sequence: CASSVRLAGGTQAGELFF.

The chain carries TRBV28 and TRBJ1-3, with D perhaps matching TRBD1 (5 bases). The CDR3 extends over 15 amino acids. From germline, CDR1 is MDHEN and CDR2 SYDVKM. V was trimmed by 5 bases and J by 2 bases, leaving 13 bases between them. The CDR3 loop reads CASSLTARAGNTIYF. As DNA, the CDR3 is TGTGCCAGCAGTCTGACCGCCAGGGCTGGAAACACCATATATTTT.

CDR3 in amino acids: CASSYSAAGGYTF. The DNA of the CDR3 is TGTGCCAGCAGTTACTCTGCGGCTGGGGGCTACACCTTC. The chain links TRBV6-5 to TRBJ1-2; D remains unclear. V was shortened by 0 bases and J by 8 bases, with 10 bases between the two germline ends. CDR1 is MNHEY, CDR2 SVGAGI, per germline. The CDR3 is 13 amino acids.

The CDR3 DNA is TGTGCCAGCAGCTTAAACGGAGATTCACCCCTCCACTTT. Protein sequence: CASSLNGDSPLHF. The rearrangement links TRBV7-3 to TRBJ1-6; D unresolved. V gave up 1 base and J gave up 8 bases, with 6 bases separating them. The germline gives CDR1 SGHTA, CDR2 FQGTGA. This CDR3 comprises 13 residues.

The V and J genes are TRBV19 and TRBJ1-4; 7 positions match TRBD1. The CDR3 extends over 16 amino acids. Trimming removed 7 bases from V and 6 bases from J; junction bases left unmatched: 14. Germline V CDR1 and CDR2: LNHDA, SQIVND (reference sequence). The CDR3 spells CASTQPPVTGYEKLFF. For the CDR3, the DNA is TGTGCCAGTACCCAACCCCCGGTGACAGGGTATGAAAAACTGTTTTTT. The full variable domain, completed using reference TRBV19 and TRBJ1-4, is DGGITQSPKYLFRKEGQNVTLSCEQNLNHDAMYWYRQDPGQGLRLIYYSQIVNDFQKGDIAEGYSVSREKKESFPLTVTSAQKNPTAFYLCASTQPPVTGYEKLFFGSGTQLSVL.

The chain links TRBV2 to TRBJ1-1; 8 positions agree with TRBD1. Germline assignment: CDR1 SNHLY and CDR2 FYNNEI. The V gene end was trimmed by 5 bases and the J gene end by 4 bases; junction bases not matched to a gene: 9. The CDR3 is made up of 15 amino acids. CDR3 DNA sequence: TGTGCCAGCAGTTCGGACAGGGCTAGGAGCACTGAAGCTTTCTTT. It translates to CASSSDRARSTEAFF.

The chain employs TRBV5-5 and TRBJ1-1; D gene uncertain. Trimming pared 2 bases from V and 5 bases from J, leaving 13 bases between. In germline, CDR1 is SGHKS, CDR2 YYEKEE (reference sequence). CDR3 length: 14 amino acids. CDR3: CASSFRGRRTEAFF. DNA of the CDR3: TGTGCCAGCAGCTTTCGAGGGAGAAGGACTGAAGCTTTCTTT.

The J gene is TRBJ2-5, the V gene TRBV7-7, with 7 positions matching TRBD1. This CDR3 region has 15 residues. The V and J ends lost 3 bases and 0 bases, in that order; junction bases with no gene match: 4. Germline V gives CDR1 SSHAT, CDR2 FNYEAQ (reference sequence). The CDR3 here is CASSFNRGYQETQYF. Here the CDR3 DNA reads TGTGCCAGCAGCTTCAACAGGGGATACCAAGAGACCCAGTACTTC. Drawing the rest from reference TRBV7-7 and TRBJ2-5, the complete variable domain is GAGVSQSPRYKVTKRGQDVTLRCDPISSHATLYWYQQALGQGPEFLTYFNYEAQPDKSGLPSDRFSAERPEGSISTLTIQRTEQRDSAMYRCASSFNRGYQETQYFGPGTRLLVL.

The CDR3 here is CASSPSGQGVSPQHF. As DNA, the CDR3 is TGTGCCAGCAGCCCAAGCGGACAGGGAGTCTCGCCCCAGCATTTT. The chain couples TRBV28 to TRBJ1-5, with 8 bases lining up with TRBD1. Germline V gene data show CDR1 as MDHEN and CDR2 as SYDVKM. J gave up 9 bases and V 6 bases, and 13 bases lay outside the gene matches. The CDR3 totals 15 residues.

The CDR3 coding sequence is TGTGCCAGCACTTCCCCAAAATCCGGGACAGATATCAACACCGGGGAGCTGTTTTTT. Its protein product is CASTSPKSGTDINTGELFF. The chain uses TRBV28 and TRBJ2-2, with TRBD1 matching over 7 bases. The CDR3 is 19 residues long. The germline gives CDR1 MDHEN, CDR2 SYDVKM. After removal of 7 bases from V and 2 bases from J, the junction contained 19 bases not matched to a gene.

This chain links TRBV18 with TRBJ2-5; perhaps D is TRBD1 or TRBD2 (5 bases each). The end of the DNA is better explained by TRBJ2-7, so the J call may be wrong. The CDR3 extends over 12 amino acids. The germline gives CDR1 KGHSH, CDR2 LQKENI. In nucleotides, the CDR3 is TGTGCCAGCTCAGGGGGCTCCTACGAGCAGTACTTC. It yields the protein CASSGGSYEQYF.